This TCR beta chain emerged from a study of blood T cell repertoires in COVID-19. The protocol was immunoSEQ multiplex PCR, while the TCRdb copy is restricted to in-frame clones and leaves out a portion. The sample records some 250,000 clones, roughly 90% being singletons. Germline values: CDR1 SSHAT, CDR2 FNYEAQ (reference sequence). This CDR3 contains 15 residues. Between the trimmed V and J ends, which lost 1 base and 0 bases, there was a span of 9 bases. The sequencing sample was made of PBMCs or T cells enriched from blood (not recorded which). The chain carries TRBV7-7 and TRBJ2-5, with D maybe TRBD1 (6 bases). The TCR sequence derives from a woman aged 40 to 50 with acute COVID-19. As DNA, the CDR3 is TGTGCCAGCAGCTTAGAGGGGGTTTACCAAGAGACCCAGTACTTC. It specifies CASSLEGVYQETQYF.